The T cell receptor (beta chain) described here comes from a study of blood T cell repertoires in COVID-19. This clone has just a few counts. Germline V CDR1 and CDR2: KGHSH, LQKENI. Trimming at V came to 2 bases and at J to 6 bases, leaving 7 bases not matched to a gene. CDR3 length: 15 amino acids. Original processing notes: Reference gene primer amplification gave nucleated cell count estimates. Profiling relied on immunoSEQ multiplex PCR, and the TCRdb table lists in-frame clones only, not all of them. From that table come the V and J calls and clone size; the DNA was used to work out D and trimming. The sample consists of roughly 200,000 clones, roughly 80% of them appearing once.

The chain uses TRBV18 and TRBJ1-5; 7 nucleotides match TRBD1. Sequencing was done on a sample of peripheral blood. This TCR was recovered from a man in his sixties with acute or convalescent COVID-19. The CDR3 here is CASSPNRGGGQPQHF. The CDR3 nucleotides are TGTGCCAGCTCACCAAACAGGGGAGGTGGTCAGCCCCAGCATTTT.